These 8 T cell receptor beta chains originate from one sample sequenced in a study of control samples from healthy donors and cancer patients. Sequenced by immunoSEQ multiplex PCR; TCRdb stores in-frame clones only, minus some. The table records 200,000 or so clones, about 90% of them present only once. Specimen: blood. These receptors originate from a man aged 30-40 years in good health.

This chain links TRBV7-9 with TRBJ2-2; tentatively, D is TRBD2 (7 bases). The CDR3 is made up of 16 amino acids. Germline assignment: CDR1 SEHNR and CDR2 FQNEAQ (reference sequence). The germline V and J ends were trimmed by 5 bases and 3 bases, with 16 bases remaining between them. CDR3 in DNA: TGTGCCAGCAGCCAACGGGGGGCGCGGGACACCGGGGAGCTGTTTTTT. This translates into CASSQRGARDTGELFF.

V and J are TRBV27 and TRBJ1-5, with no clear D. Looked up from germline, CDR1 is MNHEY and CDR2 is SMNVEV (reference sequence). This CDR3 contains 13 residues. V was trimmed by 3 bases and J by 0 bases, leaving 3 bases between them. DNA for the CDR3: TGTGCCAGCAGTTTCTATAGCAATCAGCCCCAGCATTTT. It yields the protein CASSFYSNQPQHF.

This clone was found once. V and J are TRBV10-3 and TRBJ1-2; a weak D match, TRBD1 (5 bases). Trimming left V 2 bases short and J 2 bases short, with 6 bases between. The CDR3 is made up of 13 amino acids. Germline V CDR1 and CDR2: ENHRY, SYGVKD. The CDR3 DNA reads TGTGCCATCAGTGAGGACAGAAACTATGGCTACACCTTC. Translation: CAISEDRNYGYTF.

The rearrangement links TRBV7-9 to TRBJ1-1, with D maybe TRBD1 (6 bases). Germline CDR1 and CDR2: SEHNR and FQNEAQ (reference sequence). CDR3 length: 16 amino acids. With 1 base removed from V and 3 bases from J, the gap between germline ends came to 15 bases. The CDR3: CASSLGPGGADTEAFF. The CDR3 bases are TGTGCCAGCAGCTTAGGACCTGGGGGGGCGGACACTGAAGCTTTCTTT.

J is TRBJ2-2 and V is TRBV6-2 or TRBV6-3; D may be TRBD2 (6 bases). Trimming removed 5 bases from V and 8 bases from J, with 12 bases in between. Germline assignment: CDR1 MNHEY and CDR2 SVGEGT. The CDR3 has 13 residues. The DNA of the CDR3 is TGTGCCAGCAGTCCCCACGGAGGGGGGGAGCTGTTTTTT. Residues: CASSPHGGGELFF.

The V gene is TRBV2, the J gene TRBJ1-2; 10 bases map to TRBD1. Losses at the gene ends were 2 bases for V and 8 bases for J; bases not matched to a gene: 5. The CDR3 length is 14 residues. The germline V gene encodes CDR1 SNHLY and CDR2 FYNNEI. CDR3 DNA sequence: TGTGCCAGCAGTGAATTTGGGACAGGGGTCGGCTACACCTTC. Translation gives CASSEFGTGVGYTF.

In its sample, this clone was seen once. The J gene is TRBJ2-3, the V gene TRBV5-6; D is possibly TRBD2 (6 bases). V dropped 0 bases and J dropped 3 bases, with 8 bases sitting between them. There are 14 residues in the CDR3. CDR1 is SGHDT and CDR2 is YYEEEE in the germline V gene. CDR3 sequence reads: CASSLGRGTDTQYF. CDR3 coding DNA: TGTGCCAGCAGCTTGGGACGGGGGACAGATACGCAGTATTTT.

For this clone: Other DNA sequences in this specimen translate into the identical CDR3. The chain employs TRBV11-2 and TRBJ2-2, with 8 bases identical to TRBD2. This CDR3 region has 15 residues. Germline V gene lookup returns CDR1 SGHAT and CDR2 FQNNGV. The J segment lost 5 bases and the V segment lost 5 bases, leaving 7 bases of the junction unmatched. In DNA, the CDR3 is TGTGCCAGCAGCGGCCTGGCGGGGGGTACCGGGGAGCTGTTTTTT. Translating it yields CASSGLAGGTGELFF.